This T cell receptor beta chain was retrieved from a study of cytomegalovirus exposure and HLA in healthy donors. In the PCR, 60 Vbeta and 13 Jbeta primers were used. Profiled with immunoSEQ multiplex PCR; TCRdb holds only in-frame clones, not every one. There are about 160,000 clones in the sample; 80% occur only once, and around 6.9% lies in the top ten. CDR1 and CDR2 from the germline V gene are SEHNR and FQNEAQ (reference sequence). V lost 4 bases to trimming and J lost 4 bases, with 14 bases between them. This CDR3 region has 15 residues. The clonotype originates from a male donor in good health and CMV-seropositive. Sequencing input: PBMCs. This chain connects TRBV7-9 to TRBJ2-1, with a possible D match to TRBD2 (6 bases). The CDR3: CASSSLAENYNEQFF. For the CDR3, the DNA is TGTGCCAGCAGCTCATTAGCGGAAAATTACAATGAGCAGTTCTTC.